The subject of this entry is one TCR beta chain. As yet, its antigen is unknown. The data were taken from a study of T cell responses to AZD1222 COVID-19 vaccine. Study-level findings and limits: No repertoire was sampled before or during the peak T cell response, only after it. Seropositive AZD1222 recipients at baseline numbered only five or six.

Pooled in the analysis were second doses at about 4 or about 12 weeks. The CDR3 has 14 amino acids. V lost 5 bases, J lost 2 bases, and 4 bases stayed unmatched. Germline lookup yields CDR1 MNHEY and CDR2 SMNVEV (reference sequence). The protocol was immunoSEQ multiplex PCR, while the TCRdb copy is restricted to in-frame clones and leaves out a portion. The sample includes about 160,000 clones, over 75% of them seen just once. The sample in question was peripheral blood, obtained 28 days after the second AZD1222 dose. This chain connects TRBV27 to TRBJ2-3, with 7 bases matching TRBD1. The clonotype was recovered from an adult who received the AZD1222 COVID-19 vaccine. CDR3 protein: CASSRDSFTDTQYF. For the CDR3, the DNA is TGTGCCAGCAGTCGGGACAGCTTCACAGATACGCAGTATTTT.